This T cell receptor (beta chain) was identified during a study of CD8 T cells in Susac syndrome. The CD8+ and CD4+ T cells were isolated magnetically using a negative isolation approach, whereas the TEMRA cells were enriched by FACS. RNA amounts of about 0.45 to 1 ug underwent reverse transcription with random hexamers. TCR beta CDR3 was amplified by immunoSEQ covering 54 Vbeta and 13 Jbeta. TCRdb called the immunoSEQ multiplex PCR reads again in MiXCR, with one record for every CDR3 protein. This table has about 150,000 distinct CDR3 sequences, 94% appearing once. Trimming removed 0 bases from V and 5 bases from J, with 16 bases in between. CDR1 is SQVTM and CDR2 is ANQGSEA in the germline V gene. This CDR3 has 15 residues.

The sample was CD8+ T cells from PBMCs. The chain employs TRBV29-1 and TRBJ1-2; TRBD1 might be the D (6 bases). The TCR sequence derives from a human donor with multiple sclerosis. The CDR3 sequence is CSVEERDTATYGYTF. The CDR3 coding sequence is TGCAGCGTTGAAGAGAGGGACACGGCAACATATGGCTACACCTTC.